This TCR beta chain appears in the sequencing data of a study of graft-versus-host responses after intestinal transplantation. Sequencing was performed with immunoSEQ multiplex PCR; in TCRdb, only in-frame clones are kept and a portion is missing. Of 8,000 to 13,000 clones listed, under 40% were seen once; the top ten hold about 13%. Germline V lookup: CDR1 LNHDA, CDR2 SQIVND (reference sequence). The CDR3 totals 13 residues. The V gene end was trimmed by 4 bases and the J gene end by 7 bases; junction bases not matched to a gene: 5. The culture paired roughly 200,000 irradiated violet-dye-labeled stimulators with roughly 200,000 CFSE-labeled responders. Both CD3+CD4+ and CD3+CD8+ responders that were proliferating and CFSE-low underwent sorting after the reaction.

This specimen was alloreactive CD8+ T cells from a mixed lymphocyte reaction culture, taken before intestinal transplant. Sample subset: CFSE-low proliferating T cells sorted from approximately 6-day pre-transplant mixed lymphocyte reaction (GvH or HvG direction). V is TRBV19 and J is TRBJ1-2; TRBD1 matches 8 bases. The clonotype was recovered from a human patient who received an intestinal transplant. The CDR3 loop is CASSTRTGLGYTF. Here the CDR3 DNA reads TGTGCCAGTAGTACCCGGACAGGGCTTGGCTACACCTTC.